This T cell receptor beta chain stems from a study of T cells in Graves' hyperthyroidism and ophthalmopathy. The CDR3 loop spans 18 amino acids. Germline V CDR1 and CDR2: PRHDT, FYEKMQ (reference sequence). V was cut by 4 bases and J by 4 bases, with 24 bases left in between. In patients aged 18 to 65, hyperthyroidism was newly diagnosed, with duration under 2 months. Orbital computed tomography and thyroid ultrasound, together with serum TRAb and thyroxine and clinical symptoms, were used for diagnoses. The study collected blood at first hyperthyroidism diagnosis, before any ophthalmopathy symptoms arose. This clonotype has a count of ten or more. Its matching antigen is unknown. Study-wide findings and caveats: Also found in blood were most expanded thyroid clonotypes above 0.001.

Amplified TCR beta CDR3 regions derived from RNA transcripts. During a first-round RT-PCR of the TCR CDR3, the HTBI primer set was used. From the multiplex PCR reads, TCRdb called clonotypes with MiXCR, one entry per CDR3 protein. The sample includes about 770,000 distinct CDR3 sequences, approximately 18% of them seen just once. The TCR was taken from a woman in her forties or fifties with Graves' hyperthyroidism that later progressed to Graves' ophthalmopathy. Source material: blood. The V and J genes are TRBV13 and TRBJ2-3; possible D gene TRBD1, 6 bases. The CDR3 here is CASSWIPQGPMIADTQYF. The DNA of the CDR3 is TGTGCCAGCAGCTGGATACCTCAGGGGCCTATGATTGCAGATACGCAGTATTTT.